This is a list of T cell receptor beta chains from one sample in a study of blood T cell repertoires in COVID-19. Sequencing used immunoSEQ multiplex PCR; TCRdb keeps in-frame clones, though not all of them. The repertoire consists of hundreds of thousands of clones, with approximately 90% occurring once and the leading ten covering 0.95% to 1.1%. Material for sequencing was PBMCs or T cells enriched from blood (not recorded which). The receptors here all came from a man aged 18-30 years who had recovered from COVID-19. Each CDR3 is given with its conserved first and last residue. The D gene is left open where the match is weak. For some rows the clone size is stated as once, few or many, or as a class when expanded; others skip it.

j_gene | abundance | d_gene | v_gene | CDR3aa | CDR3nt
TRBJ1-5 | - | - | TRBV30 | CAWSVLEGNQPQHF | TGTGCCTGGAGTGTACTCGAGGGAAATCAGCCCCAGCATTTT
TRBJ1-2 | - | - | TRBV18 | CASSPQTAPYGYTF | TGTGCCAGCTCGCCTCAAACAGCTCCGTATGGCTACACCTTC
TRBJ2-7 | - | TRBD1 | TRBV7-2 | CASSIGSRGPVGEQYF | TGTGCCAGCAGCATAGGGTCTAGGGGGCCTGTGGGGGAGCAGTACTTC
TRBJ2-2 | once | TRBD1 | TRBV7-6 | CASSLVGTGNTGELFF | TGTGCCAGCAGCTTAGTTGGGACAGGGAACACCGGGGAGCTGTTTTTT
TRBJ2-3 | - | TRBD2 | TRBV7-9 | CAEAGTGRATDTQYF | TGTGCCGAGGCCGGGACGGGGAGGGCCACAGATACGCAGTATTTT
TRBJ2-7 | - | TRBD2 | TRBV28 | CASSLAASGTYEQYF | TGTGCCAGCAGTTTGGCAGCTAGCGGAACTTACGAGCAGTACTTC
TRBJ2-2 | - | TRBD2 | TRBV9 | CASSVAGLAGGRNTGELFF | TGTGCCAGCAGCGTAGCCGGACTAGCGGGGGGGCGCAACACCGGGGAGCTGTTTTTT
TRBJ1-1 | - | TRBD1 | TRBV3-1/TRBV3-2 | CASRPTGVITEAFF | TGTGCCAGTAGACCGACAGGGGTCATTACTGAAGCTTTCTTT
TRBJ2-1 | - | - | TRBV5-4 | CASSSVRNEQFF | TGTGCCAGCAGCTCGGTGCGGAATGAGCAGTTCTTC
TRBJ1-6 | - | - | TRBV21-1 | CASSKTYSRWDSPLHF | TGTGCCAGCAGCAAAACATACAGTCGGTGGGATTCACCCCTCCACTTT
TRBJ2-6 | - | - | TRBV18 | CASSPSSGGVSGANVLTF | TGTGCCAGCTCACCTTCCTCTGGCGGAGTCTCTGGGGCCAACGTCCTGACTTTC
TRBJ2-5 | - | - | TRBV28 | CASSSYQETQYF | TGTGCCAGCAGTTCCTACCAAGAGACCCAGTACTTC
TRBJ1-6 | - | - | TRBV5-1 | CASSVEGGSPLHF | TGCGCCAGCAGCGTTGAGGGCGGTTCACCCCTCCACTTT
TRBJ2-7 | - | TRBD1 | TRBV18 | CASSGAGTGAYEQYF | TGTGCCAGCTCCGGGGCCGGGACAGGGGCCTACGAGCAGTACTTC
TRBJ1-1 | - | - | TRBV28 | CASYGDTSNTEAFF | TGTGCCAGCTACGGGGACACTTCGAACACTGAAGCTTTCTTT
TRBJ2-1 | - | TRBD2 | TRBV6-2/TRBV6-3 | CASSNHSPGTSGFPEQFF | TGTGCCAGCAGTAATCATTCCCCCGGGACTAGCGGGTTCCCGGAGCAGTTCTTC
TRBJ1-1 | - | TRBD1 | TRBV4-1 | CASSSRTGDTEAFF | TGCGCCAGCAGCTCTCGGACAGGGGACACTGAAGCTTTCTTT
TRBJ1-6 | - | - | TRBV5-1 | CASSLEGNSPLHF | TGCGCCAGCAGCTTGGAGGGGAATTCACCCCTCCACTTT
TRBJ1-1 | - | - | TRBV6-5 | CASSQNKNTEAFF | TGTGCCAGCAGTCAGAACAAGAACACTGAAGCTTTCTTT
TRBJ2-1 | - | TRBD2 | TRBV4-1 | CASSQGLASGSRISYNEQFF | TGCGCCAGCAGCCAAGGTCTAGCTAGCGGGAGTCGGATCTCCTACAATGAGCAGTTCTTC
TRBJ2-1 | - | TRBD2 | TRBV11-2 | CASSSTGGAYNEQFF | TGTGCCAGCAGCTCCACGGGAGGGGCCTACAATGAGCAGTTCTTC
TRBJ2-1 | - | - | TRBV24-1 | CATSDSLARHNEQFF | TGTGCCACCAGTGATTCTCTAGCGAGGCACAATGAGCAGTTCTTC
TRBJ1-1 | - | - | TRBV5-1 | CASSLPGMNTEAFF | TGCGCCAGCAGCTTACCAGGGATGAACACTGAAGCTTTCTTT
TRBJ2-5 | - | - | TRBV27 | CASSLGFGLGIETQYF | TGTGCCAGCAGTTTAGGTTTTGGACTGGGAATAGAGACCCAGTACTTC
TRBJ1-2 | - | - | TRBV13 | CASGGLYGYTF | TGTGCCAGCGGGGGGTTATATGGCTACACCTTC
TRBJ2-2 | - | TRBD1 | TRBV19 | CASSRTGSNTGELFF | TGTGCCAGTAGTCGGACAGGCTCGAACACCGGGGAGCTGTTTTTT
TRBJ2-1 | once | - | TRBV20-1 | CSAREFNEQFF | TGCAGTGCTCGGGAGTTTAATGAGCAGTTCTTC
TRBJ2-7 | - | - | TRBV13 | CASSWTTPDEQYF | TGTGCCAGCAGCTGGACTACACCCGACGAGCAGTACTTC
TRBJ2-7 | - | - | TRBV2 | CASTRSYEQYF | TGTGCCAGCACCAGAAGCTACGAGCAGTACTTC
TRBJ2-6 | - | - | TRBV19 | CASSIAQGGVSGANVLTF | TGTGCCAGTAGTATCGCCCAGGGTGGCGTCTCTGGGGCCAACGTCCTGACTTTC
TRBJ1-3 | - | - | TRBV3-1/TRBV3-2 | CASSLGRNTIYF | TGTGCCAGCTCACTGGGGCGAAACACCATATATTTT
TRBJ2-2 | - | TRBD1 | TRBV19 | CASSPGQGIGAGELFF | TGTGCCAGTAGCCCGGGACAGGGTATTGGGGCCGGGGAGCTGTTTTTT
TRBJ1-4 | - | TRBD1 | TRBV2 | CASSEGWGQQKLFF | TGTGCCAGCAGTGAAGGGTGGGGACAGCAAAAACTGTTTTTT
TRBJ1-1 | - | TRBD1 | TRBV3-1/TRBV3-2 | CASSQTQGQVAEAFF | TGTGCCAGCAGCCAAACACAGGGACAGGTCGCTGAAGCTTTCTTT
TRBJ1-3 | - | - | TRBV20-1 | CSASNRGGGGNTIYF | TGCAGTGCTAGTAATCGGGGCGGGGGAGGAAACACCATATATTTT
TRBJ2-5 | - | TRBD2 | TRBV29-1 | CSVERLAGETQYF | TGCAGCGTTGAAAGGCTAGCGGGAGAGACCCAGTACTTC
TRBJ1-1 | - | - | TRBV28 | CATGGGTEAFF | TGTGCCACGGGGGGGGGCACTGAAGCTTTCTTT
TRBJ2-3 | - | - | TRBV7-3 | CASSFSRGTDTQYF | TGTGCCAGCAGCTTTTCGAGGGGCACAGATACGCAGTATTTT
TRBJ1-1 | - | - | TRBV4-1 | CASSRRTADTEAFF | TGCGCCAGCAGCCGGCGGACAGCGGACACTGAAGCTTTCTTT
TRBJ2-1 | - | - | TRBV7-9 | CASSLSGGEQFF | TGTGCCAGCAGCTTAAGCGGCGGTGAGCAGTTCTTC
TRBJ2-3 | - | - | TRBV29-1 | CSVGALSSTDTQYF | TGCAGCGTTGGGGCGCTTTCTAGCACAGATACGCAGTATTTT
TRBJ2-2 | - | TRBD2 | TRBV9 | CASSTSGVASGELFF | TGTGCCAGCAGTACTAGCGGGGTGGCTTCCGGGGAGCTGTTTTTT
TRBJ2-7 | - | TRBD1 | TRBV5-1 | CASSPGQENYEQYF | TGCGCCAGCAGCCCAGGACAGGAAAACTACGAGCAGTACTTC
TRBJ2-7 | - | TRBD2 | TRBV28 | CASSLRVAGVGEQYF | TGTGCCAGCAGTTTAAGAGTAGCGGGAGTTGGAGAGCAGTACTTC
TRBJ1-2 | - | TRBD1 | TRBV18 | CASSPNRDRGYGYTF | TGTGCCAGCTCACCAAACAGGGACAGGGGGTATGGCTACACCTTC
TRBJ2-7 | once | TRBD2 | TRBV6-2/TRBV6-3 | CASSYDSGGLAYEQYF | TGTGCCAGCAGTTACGATTCGGGAGGGCTCGCCTACGAGCAGTACTTC
TRBJ1-2 | - | - | TRBV6-5 | CASSPREGGFGYTF | TGTGCCAGCAGCCCCCGTGAGGGAGGGTTCGGCTACACCTTC
TRBJ2-7 | - | TRBD1 | TRBV7-2 | CASSWDRGSYEQYF | TGTGCCAGCAGCTGGGACAGGGGGAGCTACGAGCAGTACTTC
TRBJ1-5 | - | - | TRBV10-3 | CAISESSGERSQPQHF | TGTGCCATCAGTGAGTCATCAGGGGAAAGGTCGCAGCCCCAGCATTTT
TRBJ2-5 | - | TRBD2 | TRBV5-4 | CASSLGGLRGAQETQYF | TGTGCCAGCAGCTTGGGAGGATTGCGGGGGGCTCAAGAGACCCAGTACTTC
TRBJ2-1 | - | - | TRBV19 | CASSTHLGGSYNEQFF | TGTGCCAGTAGCACCCATTTAGGCGGCTCCTACAATGAGCAGTTCTTC
TRBJ2-7 | - | TRBD1 | TRBV3-1/TRBV3-2 | CASTAGTGGSYEQYF | TGTGCCAGCACCGCGGGGACAGGGGGCTCCTACGAGCAGTACTTC
TRBJ2-1 | - | TRBD2 | TRBV4-3 | CASSQAPELAGHEQFF | TGCGCCAGCAGCCAGGCTCCGGAACTAGCGGGACATGAGCAGTTCTTC